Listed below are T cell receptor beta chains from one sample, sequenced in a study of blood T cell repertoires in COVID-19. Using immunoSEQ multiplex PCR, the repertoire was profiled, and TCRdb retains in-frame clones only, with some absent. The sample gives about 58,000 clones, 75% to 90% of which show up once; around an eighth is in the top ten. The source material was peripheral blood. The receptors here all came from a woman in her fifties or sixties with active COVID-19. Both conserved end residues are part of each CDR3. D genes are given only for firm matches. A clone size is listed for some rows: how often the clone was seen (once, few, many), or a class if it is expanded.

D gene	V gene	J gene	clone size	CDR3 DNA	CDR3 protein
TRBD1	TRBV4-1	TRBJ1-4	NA	TGCGCCAGCAGCCCTACGACAGGGACTAATGAAAAACTGTTTTTT	CASSPTTGTNEKLFF
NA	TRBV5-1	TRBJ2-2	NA	TGCGCCAGCAGCTTGGGGCAGGGTCCTACAGCCGGGGAGCTGTTTTTT	CASSLGQGPTAGELFF
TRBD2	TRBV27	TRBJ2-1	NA	TGTGCCAGCAGTTCGGGCGGGGGGGGCGATGAGCAGTTCTTC	CASSSGGGGDEQFF
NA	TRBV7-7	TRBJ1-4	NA	TGTGCCAGCAGCCCGGGGGGCCCTAATGAAAAACTGTTTTTT	CASSPGGPNEKLFF
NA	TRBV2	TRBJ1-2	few	TGTGCCGCAGAGGTTAACTATGGCTACACCTTC	CAAEVNYGYTF
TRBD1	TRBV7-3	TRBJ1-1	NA	TGTGCCAGCAGCTTAGGGACAGGGGCCACTGAAGCTTTCTTT	CASSLGTGATEAFF
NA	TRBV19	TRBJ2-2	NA	TGTGCCAGTAGTATCCCCGGGACTCGATCCCGCACCGGGGAGCTGTTTTTT	CASSIPGTRSRTGELFF
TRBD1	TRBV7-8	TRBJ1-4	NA	TGTGCCAGCAGCACCTACAGGGGATCTAATGAAAAACTGTTTTTT	CASSTYRGSNEKLFF
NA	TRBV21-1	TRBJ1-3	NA	TGTGCCAGCACCTCAGAGGGGACAGGGTCTGGAAACACCATATATTTT	CASTSEGTGSGNTIYF
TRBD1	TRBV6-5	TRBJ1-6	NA	TGTGCCAGCAGGGGGGGCAGGGGGTATTCACCCCTCCACTTT	CASRGGRGYSPLHF
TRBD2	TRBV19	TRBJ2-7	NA	TGTGCCAGTAGTATCCCCGGGGGGGAGCAGTACTTC	CASSIPGGEQYF
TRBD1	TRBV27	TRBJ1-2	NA	TGTGCCAGCAGTTTAACAGGGGGCAACTATGGCTACACCTTC	CASSLTGGNYGYTF
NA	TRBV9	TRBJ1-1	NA	TGTGCCAGATCAAAGGGGCAGGAAGCTTTCTTT	CARSKGQEAFF
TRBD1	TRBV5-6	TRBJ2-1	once	TGTGCCAGCAGCTTCTACAGGGGTACTGAGCAGTTCTTC	CASSFYRGTEQFF
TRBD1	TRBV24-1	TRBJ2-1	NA	TGTGCCACCAATGCCGGGACAGGGGGTAATGAGCAGTTCTTC	CATNAGTGGNEQFF
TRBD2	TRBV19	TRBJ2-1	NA	TGTGCCAGTAGTATCCAGGCGGGGGTCTCCTACAATGAGCAGTTCTTC	CASSIQAGVSYNEQFF
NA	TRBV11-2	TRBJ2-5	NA	TGTGCCAGCAGCTCCACTCAAGAGACCCAGTACTTC	CASSSTQETQYF
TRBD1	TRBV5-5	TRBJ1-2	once	TGTGCCAGCAGCTTAAGTGGACAGGGCTCGTTGAGTTTTGGCTACACCTTC	CASSLSGQGSLSFGYTF
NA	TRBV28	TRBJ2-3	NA	TGTGCCAGCAGTTTAGCGGGGCGTGGAGATACGCAGTATTTT	CASSLAGRGDTQYF
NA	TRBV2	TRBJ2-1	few	TGTGCCAGCACTTGGAGGTACAATGAGCAGTTCTTC	CASTWRYNEQFF
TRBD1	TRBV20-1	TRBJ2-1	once	TGCAGTGCTAGTGGGGACAGCCGGTTTAGCTCCTACAATGAGCAGTTCTTC	CSASGDSRFSSYNEQFF
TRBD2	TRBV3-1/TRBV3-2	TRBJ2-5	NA	TGTGCCAGCAGCCAAGGCGGGGGGGCCCTAGAGACCCAGTACTTC	CASSQGGGALETQYF
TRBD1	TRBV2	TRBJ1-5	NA	TGTGCCAGCAGTGAAGGACAGGGGGTGGGTCAGCCCCAGCATTTT	CASSEGQGVGQPQHF
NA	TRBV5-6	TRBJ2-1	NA	TGTGCCAGCAGCTTGGACAGGTCCCCCTACAATGAGCAGTTCTTC	CASSLDRSPYNEQFF
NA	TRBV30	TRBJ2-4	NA	TGTGCCTGGCAGGGGCCCGGGATCATAGCCAAAAACATTCAGTACTTC	CAWQGPGIIAKNIQYF
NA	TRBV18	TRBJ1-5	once	TGTGCCAGCTCACCGGGACTCTACGGTCAGCCCCAGCATTTT	CASSPGLYGQPQHF
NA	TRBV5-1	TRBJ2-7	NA	TGCGCCAGCAGCTTGGTTCAGGGTCGTCCAGGGTACGAGCAGTACTTC	CASSLVQGRPGYEQYF
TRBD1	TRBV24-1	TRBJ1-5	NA	TGTGCCACCAGTGATCTCCTCCGCAATACAGGGGTGGCTCAGCCCCAGCATTTT	CATSDLLRNTGVAQPQHF
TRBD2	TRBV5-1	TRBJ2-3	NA	TGCGCCAGCAGCTTGGGGACTAGCGCTAACATATGGGGAGATACGCAGTATTTT	CASSLGTSANIWGDTQYF
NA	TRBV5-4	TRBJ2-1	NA	TGTGCCAGCAGCTTGCCCGGGGGCTCCTACAATGAGCAGTTCTTC	CASSLPGGSYNEQFF
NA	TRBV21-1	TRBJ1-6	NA	TGTGCCAGCAGCCAAGGACAGGGGGGCGATTATAATTCACCCCTCCACTTT	CASSQGQGGDYNSPLHF
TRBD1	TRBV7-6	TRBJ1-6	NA	TGTGCCAGCAGCTTAGGGACAGGCCTTAATTCACCCCTCCACTTT	CASSLGTGLNSPLHF
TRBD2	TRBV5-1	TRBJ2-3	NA	TGCGCCAGCAGCTTGGGGGATTTTAGCGGGGGCACAGATACGCAGTATTTT	CASSLGDFSGGTDTQYF
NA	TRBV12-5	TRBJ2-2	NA	TGTGCTAGTGGTTTGGGTCAGGGTAACACCGGGGAGCTGTTTTTT	CASGLGQGNTGELFF
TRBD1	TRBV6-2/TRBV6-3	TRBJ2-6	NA	TGTGCCAGCAGTTACTCGACGGCAGGGGGCGTTTCGTACGTCCTGACTTTC	CASSYSTAGGVSYVLTF
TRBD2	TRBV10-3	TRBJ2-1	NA	TGTGCCATCAGCACCGGGACTAGCGGGGGCGATGAGCAGTTCTTC	CAISTGTSGGDEQFF
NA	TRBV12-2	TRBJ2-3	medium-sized	TGTGCAAGTCGCTTAGCTTGGACAGGGCGCCCAGATACGCAGTATTTT	CASRLAWTGRPDTQYF
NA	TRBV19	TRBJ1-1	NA	TGTGCCAGTAGTATTTCGGGGGTAAGCACTGAAGCTTTCTTT	CASSISGVSTEAFF
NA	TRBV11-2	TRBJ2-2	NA	TGTGCCAGCAGCTTAGTATCAGGGCCGGGGCTGTTTTTT	CASSLVSGPGLFF
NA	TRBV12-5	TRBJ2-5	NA	TGTGCTAGTGGTTTATCAGGGGACGAGACCCAGTACTTC	CASGLSGDETQYF
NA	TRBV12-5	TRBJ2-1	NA	TGTGCTAGTGGTTCATGGGACAAAAACAATGAGCAGTTCTTC	CASGSWDKNNEQFF
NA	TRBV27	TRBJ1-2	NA	TGTGCCAGCAGTCCACTTTTCCCGAACAGGGATGATGGCTACACCTTC	CASSPLFPNRDDGYTF
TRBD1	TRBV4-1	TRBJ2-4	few	TGCGCCAGCAGCCAAGGGCCTTCACAGGGGGCGCAGGACATTCAGTACTTC	CASSQGPSQGAQDIQYF
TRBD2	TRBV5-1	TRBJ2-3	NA	TGCGCCAGCAGCTTGACTAGCGGGGCAACAGATACGCAGTATTTT	CASSLTSGATDTQYF
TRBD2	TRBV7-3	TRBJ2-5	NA	TGTGCCAGCTCCGCTAGCGGGGGGGCGTATGAGACCCAGTACTTC	CASSASGGAYETQYF
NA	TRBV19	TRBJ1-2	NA	TGTGCCAGTAGATCGGAAGGGGGTAACTATGGCTACACCTTC	CASRSEGGNYGYTF
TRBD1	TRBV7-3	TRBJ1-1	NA	TGTGCCAGCAGCCGACAGGGGCTTCCTGAAGCTTTCTTT	CASSRQGLPEAFF
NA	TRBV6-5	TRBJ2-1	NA	TGTGCCAGCACCCCACCGGGCTCCTACAATGAGCAGTTCTTC	CASTPPGSYNEQFF
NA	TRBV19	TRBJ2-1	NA	TGTGCCAGTAGTTCTGCTACTAATGAGCAGTTCTTC	CASSSATNEQFF
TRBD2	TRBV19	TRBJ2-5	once	TGTGCCAGTAGTATCGGAGCGGGGTTGGGGGAGACCCAGTACTTC	CASSIGAGLGETQYF
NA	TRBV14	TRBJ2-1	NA	TGTGCCAGCAGCCCGCAGGGGAATGAGCAGTTCTTC	CASSPQGNEQFF
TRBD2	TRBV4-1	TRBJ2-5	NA	TGCGCCAGCAGCCTATTCACTAGCGGGGTAGAGACCCAGTACTTC	CASSLFTSGVETQYF
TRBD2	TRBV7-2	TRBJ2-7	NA	TGTGCCAGCAGCTTAGGTAGCGGGGGGGGCTACGAGCAGTACTTC	CASSLGSGGGYEQYF
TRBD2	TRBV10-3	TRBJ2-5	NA	TGTGCCATCAGCCGACTAGCGGGGGAAGAGACCCAGTACTTC	CAISRLAGEETQYF